One and the same sample provided the 28 T cell receptor beta chains below, sequenced in a study of cytomegalovirus exposure and HLA in healthy donors. PCR was performed using 60 Vbeta and 13 Jbeta primers. Sequencing used immunoSEQ multiplex PCR; TCRdb keeps in-frame clones, though not all of them. The sample has approximately 110,000 clones, approximately 67% seen once. The specimen was PBMCs. Receptors were obtained from a man younger than 30 in good health and CMV-seropositive.

About this clone itself: The same CDR3 arises from other DNA sequences in this sample as well. The CDR3 is CASNPGQATGELFF. In nucleotides, the CDR3 is TGCGCCAGCAACCCGGGACAGGCGACCGGGGAGCTGTTTTTT. The chain employs TRBV5-1 and TRBJ2-2; 8 positions match TRBD1. V lost 6 bases, J lost 5 bases, and 6 bases stayed unmatched. The CDR3 is made up of 14 amino acids. Germline V gives CDR1 SGHRS, CDR2 YFSETQ.

V and J are TRBV6-1 and TRBJ1-5; D gene ambiguous. The CDR3 sequence is 14 residues long. Germline assignment: CDR1 MNHNS and CDR2 SASEGT. V gave up 1 base and J gave up 5 bases, with 9 bases separating them. The CDR3 loop is CASSEGGGYQPQHF. CDR3 DNA sequence: TGTGCCAGCAGTGAAGGGGGAGGGTATCAGCCCCAGCATTTT.

The V call is TRBV2, the J call TRBJ2-3, with D perhaps matching TRBD1 (6 bases). V was shortened by 7 bases and J by 2 bases, with 13 bases between the two germline ends. Germline V lookup: CDR1 SNHLY, CDR2 FYNNEI. This CDR3 contains 14 residues. The CDR3: CASKRTETTDTQYF. CDR3 DNA: TGTGCCAGCAAGAGGACAGAAACCACAGATACGCAGTATTTT.

This chain connects TRBV25-1 to TRBJ2-1, with TRBD2 matching over 9 bases. V was clipped by 5 bases and J by 5 bases; unmatched bases: 10. CDR3 length: 16 residues. Germline loops: CDR1 MGHDK, CDR2 SYGVNS. The CDR3 nucleotides are TGTGCCAGCAGTTCGCCAGGCGGGGGGGCCCACAATGAGCAGTTCTTC. Its translation: CASSSPGGGAHNEQFF.

The V call is TRBV18, the J call TRBJ1-1; TRBD1 matches at 7 bases. V lost 6 bases and J lost 3; bases outside the gene matches: 4. Germline V lookup: CDR1 KGHSH, CDR2 LQKENI. The CDR3 is 13 residues long. The CDR3 here is CASSQQGYTEAFF. The CDR3 DNA is TGTGCCAGCTCCCAACAGGGGTACACTGAAGCTTTCTTT.

The CDR3 DNA sequence: TGTGCCAGCAGTTACACGGGACTAGCGGGGGGTAATGAGCAGTTCTTC. Protein sequence: CASSYTGLAGGNEQFF. This chain joins TRBV6-5 and TRBJ2-1, with 15 bases matching TRBD2. This CDR3 spans 16 amino acids. Germline trimming cut 2 bases from V and 7 bases from J; bases unmatched to any gene: 3. The V gene's germline CDR1 is MNHEY and CDR2 SVGAGI.

The chain is built from TRBV29-1 and TRBJ2-5, with TRBD1 matching 12 bases. The ends lost 6 bases at V and 5 bases at J; junction bases unmatched: 13. The CDR3 is made up of 16 amino acids. Looked up from germline, CDR1 is SQVTM and CDR2 is ANQGSEA. The CDR3 DNA sequence: TGCAGCGTGTCCGGGACAGGGGGCCCGAGGGGCGAGACCCAGTACTTC. It specifies CSVSGTGGPRGETQYF. Full variable domain (remainder filled in from reference TRBV29-1 and TRBJ2-5): SAVISQKPSRDICQRGTSLTIQCQVDSQVTMMFWYRQQPGQSLTLIATANQGSEATYESGFVIDKFPISRPNLTFSTLTVSNMSPEDSSIYLCSVSGTGGPRGETQYFGPGTRLLVL.

The J gene is TRBJ1-2, the V gene TRBV25-1; the D is unclear. Germline V gives CDR1 MGHDK, CDR2 SYGVNS. Trimming pared 4 bases from V and 4 bases from J, leaving 16 bases between. The CDR3 contains 15 residues. CDR3 nucleotide sequence: TGTGCCAGCAGTGGCAATTGGGCTCTGGGCTATGGCTACACCTTC. Translated, it gives CASSGNWALGYGYTF.

The rearrangement joins TRBV7-9 to TRBJ1-1; 9 bases align to TRBD1. This CDR3 spans 13 amino acids. In germline, CDR1 is SEHNR, CDR2 FQNEAQ (reference sequence). V shed 10 bases and J 6 bases; nucleotides not matched to a gene: 9. As DNA, the CDR3 is TGTGCCACCGGAGACAGGGGGTGGTCTGAAGCTTTCTTT. Amino acids: CATGDRGWSEAFF.

The chain joins TRBV11-3 to TRBJ2-7; possible D gene TRBD1, 6 bases. V lost 5 bases and J 0 bases, leaving 14 bases between the germline ends. CDR1 SGHNT and CDR2 YENEEA come from the germline V gene. The CDR3 sequence is 15 residues long. DNA for the CDR3: TGTGCCAGCAGCAGGAACAGGGAGCCCTCCTACGAGCAGTACTTC. Encoded protein: CASSRNREPSYEQYF.

This clone occurred a few times. The V and J genes are TRBV18 and TRBJ1-1, with 7 nucleotides matching TRBD1. The CDR3 contains 17 residues. In germline, CDR1 is KGHSH, CDR2 LQKENI. The J segment lost 3 bases and the V segment lost 4 bases, leaving 14 bases of the junction unmatched. The CDR3 nucleotides are TGTGCCAGCTCACGTACACCCGAACAGGGGATCGACACTGAAGCTTTCTTT. The encoded protein is CASSRTPEQGIDTEAFF. Together with reference TRBV18 and TRBJ1-1, the CDR3 gives the full variable domain: NAGVMQNPRHLVRRRGQEARLRCSPMKGHSHVYWYRQLPEEGLKFMVYLQKENIIDESGMPKERFSAEFPKEGPSILRIQQVVRGDSAAYFCASSRTPEQGIDTEAFFGQGTRLTVV.

CDR3 sequence: CASSSGTGGSTDTQYF. Here the CDR3 DNA reads TGTGCCAGCAGCTCGGGGACGGGGGGCAGCACAGATACGCAGTATTTT. This chain connects TRBV5-5 to TRBJ2-3; a weak D match, TRBD2 (7 bases). The germline V gene encodes CDR1 SGHKS and CDR2 YYEKEE (reference sequence). V was cut by 3 bases and J by 0 bases, with 14 bases left in between. CDR3 length: 16 residues. Full variable domain (remainder filled in from reference TRBV5-5 and TRBJ2-3): DAGVTQSPTHLIKTRGQQVTLRCSPISGHKSVSWYQQVLGQGPQFIFQYYEKEERGRGNFPDRFSARQFPNYSSELNVNALLLGDSALYLCASSSGTGGSTDTQYFGPGTRLTVL.

The rearrangement uses TRBV6-5 and TRBJ2-1, with 12 bases fitting TRBD2. This CDR3 contains 13 residues. The J segment lost 11 bases and the V segment lost 7 bases, leaving 6 bases of the junction unmatched. Germline V gene sequence: CDR1 MNHEY, CDR2 SVGAGI. The CDR3 region is CASTILAGGQQFF. The CDR3 DNA sequence: TGTGCCAGCACCATACTAGCGGGGGGTCAGCAGTTCTTC.

This clone was seen a single time. This chain connects TRBV27 to TRBJ1-2, with D possibly TRBD1 on 5 matching bases. Germline CDR1 and CDR2: MNHEY and SMNVEV (reference sequence). Between the trimmed V and J ends, which lost 8 bases and 4 bases, there was a span of 8 bases. This CDR3 region has 11 residues. The CDR3 loop reads CASGQGYGYTF. CDR3 nucleotides: TGTGCCAGCGGGCAGGGCTATGGCTACACCTTC.

This clone came up a few times. V usage is TRBV10-3 and J usage is TRBJ2-1; the match to TRBD2 covers 12 bases. CDR1 is ENHRY and CDR2 is SYGVKD in the germline V gene. The J segment lost 9 bases and the V segment lost 11 bases, leaving 11 bases of the junction unmatched. The CDR3 totals 14 residues. This CDR3 reads CAVDTSGGLGEQFF. The CDR3, as DNA: TGTGCCGTCGATACTAGCGGGGGGCTGGGTGAGCAGTTCTTC.

The chain links TRBV5-1 to TRBJ1-2; 9 bases line up with TRBD1. The CDR3 is 13 residues long. The junction had 6 bases not matched to a gene; V was cut back by 4 bases and J by 8 bases. Looked up from germline, CDR1 is SGHRS and CDR2 is YFSETQ. CDR3 in amino acids: CASSPGQGGGYTF. Here the CDR3 DNA reads TGCGCCAGCAGCCCGGGACAGGGTGGAGGCTACACCTTC. The full variable domain, with the rest looked up from reference TRBV5-1 and TRBJ1-2, is KAGVTQTPRYLIKTRGQQVTLSCSPISGHRSVSWYQQTPGQGLQFLFEYFSETQRNKGNFPGRFSGRQFSNSRSEMNVSTLELGDSALYLCASSPGQGGGYTFGSGTRLTVV.

The J gene is TRBJ2-7, the V gene TRBV2; D is uncertain. Germline V lookup: CDR1 SNHLY, CDR2 FYNNEI. Deletions cut 3 bases from V and 3 bases from J, with 6 bases between. The CDR3 is 12 residues long. CDR3 sequence (DNA): TGTGCCAGCAGTGATTTGGGCTACGAGCAGTACGTC. This encodes CASSDLGYEQYV.

This chain uses TRBV13 with TRBJ2-7; 8 bases are shared with TRBD2. Per germline, CDR1 PRHDT and CDR2 FYEKMQ (reference sequence). The V and J ends lost 5 bases and 7 bases, in that order; junction bases with no gene match: 13. The CDR3 totals 15 residues. CDR3 nucleotides: TGTGCCAGCAGCCGGGGGTCGGGGGGGCCTGGGGAGCAGTACTTC. As protein: CASSRGSGGPGEQYF.

This clone was seen a few times. The chain links TRBV5-6 to TRBJ2-7; no clear D. This CDR3 comprises 13 residues. The germline CDR1 and CDR2 sequences are SGHDT and YYEEEE. The V and J ends lost 2 bases and 2 bases respectively, with 8 bases between them. The CDR3 spells CASSFITAYEQYF. CDR3 nucleotide sequence: TGTGCCAGCAGCTTTATAACAGCCTACGAGCAGTACTTC.

The V gene is TRBV6-1, the J gene TRBJ2-2; 11 positions agree with TRBD2. The V gene end was trimmed by 7 bases and the J gene end by 4 bases; junction bases not matched to a gene: 5. Germline CDR1 MNHNS, CDR2 SASEGT. The CDR3 is 15 amino acids. CDR3 nucleotides: TGTGCCAGCAAAGGGCTAGCGGGGGGCACCGGGGAGCTGTTTTTT. Translating it yields CASKGLAGGTGELFF.

V is TRBV7-9 and J is TRBJ2-5, with a tentative D call TRBD2 (8 bases). Trimming removed 11 bases from V and 3 bases from J, with 19 bases in between. Germline V gene sequence: CDR1 SEHNR, CDR2 FQNEAQ (reference sequence). The CDR3 sequence is 14 residues long. CDR3 DNA sequence: TGTGCCGGCGAGACAGGGCGGGGGGAAGAGACCCAGTACTTC. Amino acid sequence: CAGETGRGEETQYF.

The chain employs TRBV15 and TRBJ1-4, with D perhaps TRBD1 (6 bases). The ends were cut back, 0 bases at V and 8 bases at J, with 16 bases in the middle. This CDR3 has 16 amino acids. Germline values: CDR1 LNHNV, CDR2 YYDKDF (reference sequence). CDR3 in amino acids: CATSRDWSGGHEKLFF. The CDR3 nucleotides read TGTGCCACCAGCAGAGATTGGTCTGGGGGACACGAAAAACTGTTTTTT.

The chain couples TRBV5-4 to TRBJ2-5, with unresolved D. In germline, CDR1 is SGHNT, CDR2 YYREEE (reference sequence). The CDR3 runs to 14 residues. V lost 2 bases and J 2 bases, leaving 10 bases between the germline ends. CDR3 protein: CASSFTMQQETQYF. Here the CDR3 DNA reads TGTGCCAGCAGCTTCACGATGCAGCAAGAGACCCAGTACTTC. Together with reference TRBV5-4 and TRBJ2-5, the CDR3 gives the full variable domain: ETGVTQSPTHLIKTRGQQVTLRCSSQSGHNTVSWYQQALGQGPQFIFQYYREEENGRGNFPPRFSGLQFPNYSSELNVNALELDDSALYLCASSFTMQQETQYFGPGTRLLVL.

This sequence joins TRBV28 and TRBJ1-6, with a weak D call TRBD1 (6 bases). The CDR3 extends over 13 amino acids. Germline-derived CDR1 and CDR2 are MDHEN and SYDVKM. V lost 5 bases, J lost 7 bases, and 9 bases lay in between. CDR3 bases: TGTGCCAGCAGTCGCGACAGGAATTCACCCCTCCACTTT. Translated, it gives CASSRDRNSPLHF. Full variable domain (remainder filled in from reference TRBV28 and TRBJ1-6): DVKVTQSSRYLVKRTGEKVFLECVQDMDHENMFWYRQDPGLGLRLIYFSYDVKMKEKGDIPEGYSVSREKKERFSLILESASTNQTSMYLCASSRDRNSPLHFGNGTRLTVT.

In DNA form, the CDR3 reads TGCGCCAGCAGTGAGTCTTTGGAGGGGCAGTACGTC. Amino acids: CASSESLEGQYV. V usage is TRBV10-2 and J usage is TRBJ2-7; D might be TRBD2 (6 bases). V was trimmed by 0 bases and J by 9 bases, leaving 9 bases between them. Looked up from germline, CDR1 is WSHSY and CDR2 is SAAADI. CDR3 size: 12 residues.

The rearrangement links TRBV2 to TRBJ1-1; tentative D call: TRBD1 (6 bases). The CDR3 sequence is 13 residues long. Germline-derived CDR1 and CDR2 are SNHLY and FYNNEI. Trimming removed 5 bases from V and 0 bases from J, with 7 bases in between. The CDR3 spells CASSYRVNTEAFF. The DNA for the CDR3 is TGTGCCAGCAGTTACAGGGTGAACACTGAAGCTTTCTTT.

This chain connects TRBV7-6 to TRBJ1-2, with D hard to call. Looked up from germline, CDR1 is SGHVS and CDR2 is FNYEAQ. Trimming removed 2 bases from V and 7 bases from J, with 29 bases in between. The length of the CDR3 is 19 residues. The CDR3 DNA follows: TGTGCCAGCAGCTTACAGACTGAGACGAGACTCCCGAGGTTGGCTGGCTACACCTTC. Residues: CASSLQTETRLPRLAGYTF. Drawing the rest from reference TRBV7-6 and TRBJ1-2, the complete variable domain is GAGVSQSPRYKVTKRGQDVALRCDPISGHVSLYWYRQALGQGPEFLTYFNYEAQQDKSGLPNDRFSAERPEGSISTLTIQRTEQRDSAMYRCASSLQTETRLPRLAGYTFGSGTRLTVV.

Remarks on this clone: At one end, the junction sequence differs from germline, possibly due to a read error. The chain employs TRBV5-1 and TRBJ1-1; TRBD1 is a possible D gene (5 bases). CDR1 is SGHRS, CDR2 YFSETQ, per germline. The CDR3 is made up of 15 amino acids. CDR3 nucleotides: TGCGCCGGCAGCTTGTTGGCGGGGACCGACACTGAAGCTTTCTTT. As protein: CAGSLLAGTDTEAFF.